Below are 22 T cell receptor beta chains sequenced from a single sample in a study of graft-versus-host responses after intestinal transplantation. The antigens these receptors bind are not known. This table comes from immunoSEQ multiplex PCR, and its TCRdb copy is limited to in-frame clones, with some not included. The repertoire holds around 67,000 clones, with approximately 84% as singletons. The sample consisted of unstimulated CD4+ T cells sorted from spleen or lymph node cells, taken before transplant. The source of these receptors is a human donor who was the organ donor for an intestinal transplant.

The rearrangement uses TRBV6-5 and TRBJ2-3, with D possibly matching TRBD2 (6 bases). Germline V gene data show CDR1 as MNHEY and CDR2 as SVGAGI. V gave up 6 bases and J gave up 3 bases, with 7 bases separating them. The CDR3 extends over 12 amino acids. For the CDR3, the DNA is TGTGCCAGCAGAGGGACTACAGATACGCAGTATTTT. Protein: CASRGTTDTQYF.

The CDR3 nucleotides read TGTGCCAGCAGTGGGGACAGTTTAAGGACTGAAGCTTTCTTT. This sequence encodes CASSGDSLRTEAFF. The chain has TRBV28 and TRBJ1-1; 7 bases are shared with TRBD1. CDR1 and CDR2 from the germline V gene are MDHEN and SYDVKM. This CDR3 region has 14 residues. The V segment lost 5 bases and the J segment 5 bases; nucleotides outside the gene matches: 8.

V is TRBV9 and J is TRBJ1-2; D is perhaps TRBD1 (6 bases). Germline values: CDR1 SGDLS, CDR2 YYNGEE. The CDR3 sequence is 18 residues long. V shed 0 bases and J shed 4 bases, with 22 bases lying between them. This CDR3 reads CASSVDAEGGSPLYGYTF. The CDR3 nucleotides are TGTGCCAGCAGCGTAGACGCGGAAGGGGGTTCTCCCCTCTATGGCTACACCTTC.

This chain connects TRBV6-5 to TRBJ1-1; tentatively, D is TRBD1 (5 bases). Trimming took off 2 bases at V and 2 bases at J, with 9 bases between the two ends. Germline CDR1 MNHEY, CDR2 SVGAGI. There are 14 residues in the CDR3. CDR3 in amino acids: CASSYARGNTEAFF. CDR3 sequence (DNA): TGTGCCAGCAGTTACGCAAGGGGCAACACTGAAGCTTTCTTT.

The chain links TRBV4-3 to TRBJ1-3, with D unclear. V lost 0 bases, J lost 4 bases, and 7 bases lay in between. Looked up from germline, CDR1 is LGHNA and CDR2 is YSLEER. This CDR3 is built from 14 residues. CDR3 amino acids: CASSQDRRGNTIYF. Here the CDR3 DNA reads TGCGCCAGCAGCCAAGATCGCAGGGGAAACACCATATATTTT.

This rearrangement joins TRBV29-1 to TRBJ1-2, with D uncertain. The CDR3 is made up of 12 amino acids. Germline V CDR1 and CDR2: SQVTM, ANQGSEA. Trimming shortened V by 4 bases and J by 1 base, and 7 bases separated the two germline ends. The CDR3 spells CSVAGDNYGYTF. The CDR3 region has the DNA TGCAGCGTTGCCGGGGATAACTATGGCTACACCTTC.

The rearrangement joins TRBV6-5 to TRBJ1-2; 8 bases are shared with TRBD1. CDR3 length equals 15 residues. The J segment lost 6 bases and the V segment lost 2 bases, leaving 8 bases of the junction unmatched. CDR1 MNHEY and CDR2 SVGAGI come from the germline V gene. The CDR3 nucleotides are TGTGCCAGCAGTTACGGCGGACAGGGAATAGATGGCTACACCTTC. This gives the protein CASSYGGQGIDGYTF.

The V gene is TRBV7-8, the J gene TRBJ2-2; 16 positions agree with TRBD2. Germline CDR1 and CDR2: SGHVS and FQNEAQ. This CDR3 region has 18 residues. V lost 5 bases, J lost 7 bases, and 10 bases stayed unmatched. CDR3 sequence: CASSMGLAGGGSVGELFF. The CDR3 region has the DNA TGTGCCAGCAGCATGGGACTAGCGGGGGGGGGAAGCGTCGGGGAGCTGTTTTTT.

The chain joins TRBV2 to TRBJ1-1, with D tentatively TRBD1 (6 bases). CDR1 SNHLY and CDR2 FYNNEI come from the germline V gene. This CDR3 contains 13 residues. Trimming took 4 bases from V and 4 from J, leaving 10 bases between them. The CDR3 is CASSGLQGTEAFF. The CDR3 DNA is TGTGCCAGCAGTGGTTTACAGGGCACTGAAGCTTTCTTT.

This clone was detected only once. The V call is TRBV27, the J call TRBJ1-6; maybe TRBD1 (6 bases). This CDR3 is built from 16 residues. Trimming removed 5 bases from V and 8 bases from J, with 19 bases in between. Germline CDR1 is MNHEY and CDR2 is SMNVEV (reference sequence). CDR3 in amino acids: CASSKVQGPVHSPLHF. Written as DNA, the CDR3 is TGTGCCAGCAGTAAAGTACAGGGCCCGGTACATTCACCCCTCCACTTT.

This chain links TRBV19 with TRBJ1-2; D is possibly TRBD1 (6 bases). Germline V CDR1 and CDR2: LNHDA, SQIVND (reference sequence). Trimming took 4 bases from V and 4 from J, leaving 10 bases between them. CDR3 length equals 13 residues. The CDR3 region has the DNA TGTGCCAGTAGTAAGGACAGTCGCTATGGCTACACCTTC. It specifies CASSKDSRYGYTF.

The rearrangement joins TRBV4-1 to TRBJ2-2; a weak D match, TRBD2 (6 bases). Germline loops: CDR1 MGHRA, CDR2 YSYEKL. This CDR3 is 14 amino acids long. The germline V and J ends were trimmed by 1 base and 6 bases, with 9 bases remaining between them. CDR3: CASSQGDWSGELFF. CDR3 nucleotides: TGCGCCAGCAGCCAAGGGGACTGGTCCGGGGAGCTGTTTTTT.

The chain employs TRBV27 and TRBJ1-2; no firm D call. CDR3 size: 13 residues. V was clipped by 1 base and J by 2 bases, with 5 bases between them. Germline CDR1 MNHEY, CDR2 SMNVEV (reference sequence). In DNA form, the CDR3 reads TGTGCCAGCAGTTTATTGGGCAACTATGGCTACACCTTC. Protein: CASSLLGNYGYTF.

In its sample, this clone was seen once. The chain has TRBV14 and TRBJ2-7, with 13 bases identical to TRBD2. V lost 1 base and J lost 6; bases outside the gene matches: 12. The CDR3 is 18 amino acids. Per the germline V gene, CDR1 is SGHDN and CDR2 is FVKESK. CDR3 region: CASSQVRTSGGEVSEQYV. CDR3 bases: TGTGCCAGCAGCCAAGTAAGGACTAGCGGGGGAGAAGTGAGCGAGCAGTACGTC.

V usage is TRBV25-1 and J usage is TRBJ2-2; maybe TRBD2 (7 bases). CDR1 is MGHDK, CDR2 SYGVNS, per germline. V was shortened by 3 bases and J by 6 bases, with 23 bases between the two germline ends. This CDR3 has 18 residues. The CDR3 coding sequence is TGTGCCAGCAGTGATGGATTGTTAGGGCAGGGGAGGGCCGGGGAGCTGTTTTTT. Protein sequence: CASSDGLLGQGRAGELFF. The full variable domain, rest sourced from reference TRBV25-1 and TRBJ2-2, is EADIYQTPRYLVIGTGKKITLECSQTMGHDKMYWYQQDPGMELHLIHYSYGVNSTEKGDLSSESTVSRIRTEHFPLTLESARPSHTSQYLCASSDGLLGQGRAGELFFGEGSRLTVL.

This clone has just one count. The V and J genes are TRBV6-1 and TRBJ1-1; 8 nucleotides align to TRBD1. Looked up from germline, CDR1 is MNHNS and CDR2 is SASEGT. The length of the CDR3 is 13 residues. V trimming: 5 bases; J trimming: 10 bases; junction bases outside the gene matches: 9. CDR3 nucleotide sequence: TGTGCCAGCAGTCTGACAGGGGTTGCCCCAGCTTTCTTT. Residues: CASSLTGVAPAFF.

The chain links TRBV4-3 to TRBJ2-1; TRBD1 matches at 7 bases. Trimming cost V 6 bases and J 2 bases; bases outside gene matches: 7. The CDR3 sequence is 15 residues long. CDR1 and CDR2 from the germline V gene are LGHNA and YSLEER. The CDR3, as DNA: TGCGCCAGCAGTCCGACCGGGACAGCCTACAATGAGCAGTTCTTC. Translated: CASSPTGTAYNEQFF.

This rearrangement joins TRBV5-1 to TRBJ1-1; D gene unclear. Per the germline V gene, CDR1 is SGHRS and CDR2 is YFSETQ. V lost 2 bases and J 3 bases, leaving 17 bases between the germline ends. This CDR3 is built from 16 residues. CDR3 residues: CASSLGPQEYYTEAFF. The CDR3 nucleotides are TGCGCCAGCAGCTTAGGTCCGCAGGAATACTACACTGAAGCTTTCTTT.

The CDR3 here is CASSARFGQGNYGYTF. The CDR3 DNA sequence: TGTGCCAGTAGTGCTCGCTTTGGACAGGGGAACTATGGCTACACCTTC. V is TRBV19 and J is TRBJ1-2, with 9 bases matching TRBD1. The CDR3 has 16 amino acids. V lost 5 bases to trimming and J lost 2 bases; unmatched junction nucleotides: 9. Germline values: CDR1 LNHDA, CDR2 SQIVND (reference sequence).

The chain joins TRBV5-8 to TRBJ2-7, with D possibly TRBD2 on 5 matching bases. There are 13 residues in the CDR3. Per germline, CDR1 SGHTS and CDR2 YDEGEE. Trimming removed 0 bases from V and 4 bases from J, with 8 bases in between. This chain's CDR3 is CASSLDGKYEQYV. CDR3 nucleotide sequence: TGTGCCAGCAGCTTGGACGGGAAATACGAGCAGTACGTC.

This chain uses TRBV6-1 with TRBJ2-7; 7 bases agree with TRBD1. V gave up 3 bases and J gave up 3 bases; unmatched junction bases: 11. Germline V gene lookup returns CDR1 MNHNS and CDR2 SASEGT. CDR3 size: 16 residues. CDR3 residues: CASSDPPTDRHYEQYV. The CDR3 nucleotides are TGTGCCAGCAGTGATCCCCCCACGGACAGGCACTACGAGCAGTACGTC.

This clone was seen only once. The V and J genes are TRBV4-3 and TRBJ1-2; 8 positions match TRBD1. Germline CDR1 LGHNA, CDR2 YSLEER. V lost 4 bases and J lost 4; bases outside the gene matches: 8. The CDR3 runs 15 residues. The CDR3 spells CASSRGQGLGYGYTF. The DNA of the CDR3 is TGCGCCAGCAGCCGCGGACAGGGATTAGGCTATGGCTACACCTTC.